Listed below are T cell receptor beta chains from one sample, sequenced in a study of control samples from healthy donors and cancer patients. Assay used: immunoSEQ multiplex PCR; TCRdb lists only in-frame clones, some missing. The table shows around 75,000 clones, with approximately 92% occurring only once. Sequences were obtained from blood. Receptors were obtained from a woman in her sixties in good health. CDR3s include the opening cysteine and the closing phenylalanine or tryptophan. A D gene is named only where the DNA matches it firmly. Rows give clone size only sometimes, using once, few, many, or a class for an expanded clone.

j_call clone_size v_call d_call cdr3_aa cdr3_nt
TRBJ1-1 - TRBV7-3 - CASSLRGGDTEAFF TGTGCCAGCAGCTTAAGAGGGGGAGACACTGAAGCTTTCTTT
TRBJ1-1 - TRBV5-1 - CASSLIWGNTEAFF TGCGCCAGCAGCTTGATCTGGGGGAACACTGAAGCTTTCTTT
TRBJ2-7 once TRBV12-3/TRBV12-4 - CASSPDGPKEQYF TGTGCCAGCAGTCCTGACGGTCCGAAGGAGCAGTACTTC
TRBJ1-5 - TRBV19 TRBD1 CAAGGRGVNQPQHF TGTGCCGCAGGGGGCAGGGGGGTTAATCAGCCCCAGCATTTT
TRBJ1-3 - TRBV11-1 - CASSAGARNTIYF TGTGCCAGCAGCGCAGGGGCGAGAAACACCATATATTTT
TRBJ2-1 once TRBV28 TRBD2 CASSLSSSGAYNEQFF TGTGCCAGCAGTTTAAGTTCTAGCGGGGCCTACAATGAGCAGTTCTTC
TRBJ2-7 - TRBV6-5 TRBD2 CASQSSSGTYEQYF TGTGCCAGCCAGTCCTCTAGCGGCACCTACGAGCAGTACTTC
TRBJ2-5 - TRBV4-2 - CASSQALASETQYF TGTGCCAGCAGCCAAGCTCTAGCGAGTGAGACCCAGTACTTC
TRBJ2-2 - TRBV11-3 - CASSLDPGRINTGELFF TGTGCCAGCAGCTTAGACCCAGGACGGATAAACACCGGGGAGCTGTTTTTT
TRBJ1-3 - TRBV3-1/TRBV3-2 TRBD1 CASSQDRVWTGSGNTIYF TGTGCCAGCAGCCAAGATCGCGTGTGGACAGGCTCTGGAAACACCATATATTTT
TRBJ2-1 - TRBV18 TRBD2 CASSRSLAGVYNEQFF TGTGCCAGCTCACGGTCGCTAGCGGGCGTTTACAATGAGCAGTTCTTC
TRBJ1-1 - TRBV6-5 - CASSYSTRVEAFF TGTGCCAGCAGTTACTCCACCAGGGTCGAAGCTTTCTTT
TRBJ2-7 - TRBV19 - CASSTALGYEQYF TGTGCCAGTAGTACTGCACTAGGATACGAGCAGTACTTC
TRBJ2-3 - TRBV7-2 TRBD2 CASSPTGLAADTQYF TGTGCCAGCAGCCCAACGGGACTAGCAGCAGATACGCAGTATTTT
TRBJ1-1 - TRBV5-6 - CASSLVQDYYTEAFF TGTGCCAGCAGCTTGGTTCAGGACTACTACACTGAAGCTTTCTTT
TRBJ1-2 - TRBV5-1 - CASSLRSGPGNYGYTF TGCGCCAGCAGCTTGCGTTCAGGGCCCGGCAACTATGGCTACACCTTC
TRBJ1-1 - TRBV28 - CASSLIGQPNTEAFF TGTGCCAGCAGTTTAATTGGGCAGCCCAACACTGAAGCTTTCTTT
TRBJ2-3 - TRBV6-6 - CASSYVQSTDTQYF TGTGCCAGCAGTTACGTCCAGAGCACAGATACGCAGTATTTT
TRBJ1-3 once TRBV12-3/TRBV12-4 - CASSLGQNTIYF TGTGCCAGCAGTTTAGGACAGAACACCATATATTTT
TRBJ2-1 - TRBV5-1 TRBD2 CASSASGSSPNEQFF TGCGCCAGCAGCGCTAGCGGGTCCTCCCCCAATGAGCAGTTCTTC
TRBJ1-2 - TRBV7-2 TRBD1 CASSLVDRDDGYTF TGTGCCAGCAGCTTAGTCGACAGGGATGATGGCTACACCTTC
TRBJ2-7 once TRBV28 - CASGETNSYEQYF TGTGCCAGCGGCGAGACAAACTCCTACGAGCAGTACTTC
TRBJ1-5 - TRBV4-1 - CASSRRPGVFDRQPQHF TGCGCCAGCAGCCGCCGTCCAGGGGTCTTCGACCGCCAGCCCCAGCATTTT
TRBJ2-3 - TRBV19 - CASSIAAATDTQYF TGTGCCAGTAGTATAGCGGCCGCCACAGATACGCAGTATTTT
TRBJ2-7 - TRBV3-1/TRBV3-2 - CASSQAASSYEQYF TGTGCCAGCAGCCAAGCCGCTAGCTCCTACGAGCAGTACTTC
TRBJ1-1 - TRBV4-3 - CASSQGRESTEAFF TGCGCCAGCAGCCAAGGGAGGGAGTCCACTGAAGCTTTCTTT
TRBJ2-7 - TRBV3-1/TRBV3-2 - CASSQGQGVNEQYF TGTGCCAGCAGCCAAGGCCAGGGAGTGAACGAGCAGTACTTC
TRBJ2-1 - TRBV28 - CASSRNPVSYNEQFF TGTGCCAGCAGCCGAAACCCCGTAAGCTACAATGAGCAGTTCTTC
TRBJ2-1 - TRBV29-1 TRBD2 CSVGLADNEQFF TGCAGCGTTGGACTAGCGGACAATGAGCAGTTCTTC
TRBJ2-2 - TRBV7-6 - CASSLSAGVNTGELFF TGTGCCAGCAGCTTAAGCGCAGGAGTAAACACCGGGGAGCTGTTTTTT
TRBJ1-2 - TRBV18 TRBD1 CASSPEDRGVDGYTF TGTGCCAGCTCACCCGAAGACAGGGGGGTGGACGGCTACACCTTC
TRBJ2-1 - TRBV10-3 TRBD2 CAISERLSGRALGNEQFF TGTGCCATCAGTGAGCGACTGAGCGGGAGGGCATTGGGCAATGAGCAGTTCTTC
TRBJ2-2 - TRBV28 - CASNPGLVLVTGELFF TGTGCCAGCAATCCAGGTTTAGTTCTCGTAACCGGGGAGCTGTTTTTT
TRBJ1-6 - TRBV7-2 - CASSPQGNSPLHF TGTGCCAGCAGCCCCCAGGGTAATTCACCCCTCCACTTT
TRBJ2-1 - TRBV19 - CASSYAAFSYNEQFF TGTGCCAGTAGTTATGCGGCTTTCTCCTACAATGAGCAGTTCTTC
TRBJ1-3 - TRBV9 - CASSVGHSSGNTIYF TGTGCCAGCAGCGTAGGTCACAGCTCTGGAAACACCATATATTTT
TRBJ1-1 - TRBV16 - CASSPQMNTEAFF TGTGCCAGCAGCCCCCAGATGAACACTGAAGCTTTCTTT